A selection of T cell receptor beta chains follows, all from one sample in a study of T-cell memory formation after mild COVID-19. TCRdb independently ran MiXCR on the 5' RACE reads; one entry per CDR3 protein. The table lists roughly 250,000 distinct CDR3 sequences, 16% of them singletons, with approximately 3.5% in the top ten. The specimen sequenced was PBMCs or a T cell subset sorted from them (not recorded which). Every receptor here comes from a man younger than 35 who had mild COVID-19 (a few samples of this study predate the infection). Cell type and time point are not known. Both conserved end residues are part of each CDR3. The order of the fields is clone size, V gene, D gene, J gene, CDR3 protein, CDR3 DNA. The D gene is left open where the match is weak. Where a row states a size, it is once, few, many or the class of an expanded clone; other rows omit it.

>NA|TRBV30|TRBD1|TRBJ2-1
CAWTGTGAGEQFF
TGTGCCTGGACTGGGACAGGGGCGGGTGAGCAGTTCTTC
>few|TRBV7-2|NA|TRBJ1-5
CASSLGPTRVNQPQHF
TGTGCCAGCAGCTTGGGTCCGACGCGAGTCAATCAGCCCCAGCATTTT
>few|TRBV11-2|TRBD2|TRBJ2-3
CASSLLGLAGVTDTQYF
TGTGCCAGCAGCTTATTAGGACTAGCGGGGGTCACAGATACGCAGTATTTT
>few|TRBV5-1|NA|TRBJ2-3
CASSFRETDTQYF
TGCGCCAGCAGCTTCCGGGAGACAGATACGCAGTATTTT
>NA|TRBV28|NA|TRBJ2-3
CASSFGAGTSTDTQYF
TGTGCCAGCAGTTTCGGGGCAGGGACTAGCACAGATACGCAGTATTTT
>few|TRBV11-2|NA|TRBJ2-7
CASSLVDYEQYF
TGTGCCAGCAGCTTAGTCGACTACGAGCAGTACTTC
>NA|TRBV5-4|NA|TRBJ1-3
CASSLPGLSGNTIYF
TGTGCCAGCAGCTTACCAGGGTTGTCGGGAAACACCATATATTTT
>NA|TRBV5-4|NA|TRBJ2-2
CASSAGATGELFF
TGTGCCAGCAGCGCGGGGGCCACCGGGGAGCTGTTTTTT
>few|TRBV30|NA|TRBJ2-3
CAWSPTRGGDTQYF
TGTGCCTGGAGTCCGACGAGGGGGGGAGATACGCAGTATTTT
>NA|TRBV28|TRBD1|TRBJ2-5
CASSLPDRVARKEYF
TGTGCCAGCAGTTTACCGGACAGGGTGGCGCGCAAGGAGTACTTC
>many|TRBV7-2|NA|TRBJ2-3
CASSFRVSTDTQYF
TGTGCCAGCAGCTTCAGGGTCAGCACAGATACGCAGTATTTT
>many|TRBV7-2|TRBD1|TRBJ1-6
CASSSGQWNSPLHF
TGTGCCAGCAGCTCGGGACAGTGGAATTCACCCCTCCACTTT
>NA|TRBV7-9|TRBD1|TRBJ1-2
CASSQSGTDYGYTF
TGTGCCAGCAGCCAGTCCGGGACAGACTATGGCTACACCTTC
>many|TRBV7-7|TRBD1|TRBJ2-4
CASSFGTGDIQYF
TGTGCTAGCAGCTTCGGGACAGGGGACATTCAGTACTTC
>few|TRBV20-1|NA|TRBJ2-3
CSGKRGTDTQYF
TGCAGTGGTAAGCGGGGCACAGATACGCAGTATTTT
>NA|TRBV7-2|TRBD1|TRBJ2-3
CASSGQGRDTQYF
TGTGCCAGCAGCGGACAGGGAAGAGATACGCAGTATTTT